Detailed here is one T cell receptor (beta chain). The antigen remains unidentified. 13 Jbeta primers and 60 Vbeta primers were used for the PCR. Only in-frame clones appear in the TCRdb table, and some are missing; sequencing was by immunoSEQ multiplex PCR. The sample consists of about 170,000 clones, around 78% of them appearing once. Healthy donors of bone marrow made up the group. Germline CDR1 and CDR2: LNHDA and SQIVND (reference sequence). J lost 7 bases, V lost 2 bases, and 10 bases had no gene match. The CDR3 consists of 15 residues. This specimen comes from a study of cytomegalovirus exposure and HLA in healthy donors. Study in general: Most genotyped donors, around four fifths of 300 to 400, had Caucasian-associated genetic ancestry.

Study conclusions and caveats: In a later analysis, donors in an Asian-associated ancestry cluster reportedly had fewer N-insertions in productive TCRs than the cohort mean.

Specimen: PBMCs. The clonotype comes from a female donor in good health and CMV-seronegative. The gene calls are TRBV19 and TRBJ2-7, with TRBD1 identical over 8 bases. The CDR3 region has the DNA TGTGCCAGTAGTATATCCGGGACAGGCACATCGGAGCAGTACTTC. It encodes CASSISGTGTSEQYF. Variable domain in full (rest from reference TRBV19 and TRBJ2-7): DGGITQSPKYLFRKEGQNVTLSCEQNLNHDAMYWYRQDPGQGLRLIYYSQIVNDFQKGDIAEGYSVSREKKESFPLTVTSAQKNPTAFYLCASSISGTGTSEQYFGPGTRLTVT.